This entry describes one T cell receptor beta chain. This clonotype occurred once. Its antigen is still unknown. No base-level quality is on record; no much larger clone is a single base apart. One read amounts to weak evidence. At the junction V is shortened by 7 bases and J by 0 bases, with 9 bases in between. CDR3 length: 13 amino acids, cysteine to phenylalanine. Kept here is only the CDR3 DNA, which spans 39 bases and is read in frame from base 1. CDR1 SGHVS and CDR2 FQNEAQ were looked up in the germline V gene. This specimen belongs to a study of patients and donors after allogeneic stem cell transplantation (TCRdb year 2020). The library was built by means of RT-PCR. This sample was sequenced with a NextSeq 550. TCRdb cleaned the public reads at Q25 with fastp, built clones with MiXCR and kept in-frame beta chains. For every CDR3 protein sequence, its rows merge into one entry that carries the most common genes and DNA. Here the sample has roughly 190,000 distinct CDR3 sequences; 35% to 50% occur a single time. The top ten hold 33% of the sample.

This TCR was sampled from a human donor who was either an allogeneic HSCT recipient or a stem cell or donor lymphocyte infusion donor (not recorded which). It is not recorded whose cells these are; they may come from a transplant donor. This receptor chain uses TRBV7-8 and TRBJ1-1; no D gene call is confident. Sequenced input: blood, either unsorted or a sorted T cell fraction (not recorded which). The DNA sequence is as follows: TGTGCCAGCAAAGGCAGCTTGAACACTGAAGCTTTCTTT. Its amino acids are CASKGSLNTEAFF.